A single sample is the source of the 25 T cell receptor beta chains below, sequenced in a study of PD-1 blockade in classical Hodgkin lymphoma. Some clones are missing from TCRdb's copy, which holds only in-frame ones; the method was immunoSEQ multiplex PCR. The sample has 20,000 to 30,000 clones; approximately 88% are singletons. Regarding time point: cycle 4 day 1 (C4D1), after five to seven weeks of nivolumab. Every patient relapsed after autologous stem cell transplantation, and brentuximab vedotin exposure varied. Sequenced material: peripheral blood mononuclear cells (PBMCs), taken before the fourth cycle of nivolumab. The receptors derive from a human donor with classical Hodgkin lymphoma.

Turning to this clone: The same CDR3 arises from other DNA sequences in this sample as well. The chain joins TRBV7-6 to TRBJ2-2, with D possibly being TRBD1 (6 bases). Per the germline V gene, CDR1 is SGHVS and CDR2 is FNYEAQ. The CDR3 is made up of 16 amino acids. Trimming pared 5 bases from V and 7 bases from J, leaving 20 bases between. The CDR3 loop reads CASSQGTNDLLGELFF. The CDR3 DNA reads TGTGCCAGCAGCCAAGGGACAAATGACCTGCTCGGGGAGCTGTTTTTT. Full variable domain (missing parts from reference TRBV7-6 and TRBJ2-2): GAGVSQSPRYKVTKRGQDVALRCDPISGHVSLYWYRQALGQGPEFLTYFNYEAQQDKSGLPNDRFSAERPEGSISTLTIQRTEQRDSAMYRCASSQGTNDLLGELFFGEGSRLTVL.

The V and J genes are TRBV6-1 and TRBJ1-2, with TRBD1 as a possible D gene (5 bases). The CDR3 contains 15 residues. Germline values: CDR1 MNHNS, CDR2 SASEGT. Between the trimmed V and J ends, which lost 7 bases and 6 bases, there was a span of 21 bases. The CDR3 nucleotides are TGTGCCAGCACCCACCTCCCCAGAGGGGCCGATGGCTACACCTTC. Amino acids: CASTHLPRGADGYTF.

The chain recombines TRBV21-1 with TRBJ2-3; the D call in the table, TRBD1, was not verified against the DNA. TRBV21-1 is a pseudogene segment. The length of the CDR3 is 22 residues. The CDR3 coding sequence is TGTGCCAGCAGCAAAGAAGGAGGGGGCAGGGTCCCTAGGCCGTCTAGCACAGATACGCAGTATTTT. This gives the protein CASSKEGGGRVPRPSSTDTQYF.

J is TRBJ2-3 and V is TRBV5-1; the D gene is possibly TRBD2 (5 bases). The CDR3 loop spans 14 amino acids. V shed 4 bases and J shed 3 bases, with 12 bases lying between them. Germline CDR1 is SGHRS and CDR2 is YFSETQ. CDR3 bases: TGCGCCAGCAGCCCATGGGAGAGAACAGATACGCAGTATTTT. Translating gives CASSPWERTDTQYF.

The gene calls are TRBV5-4 and TRBJ2-2, with TRBD2 as a possible D gene (5 bases). V lost 0 bases and J 4 bases, leaving 7 bases between the germline ends. Germline values: CDR1 SGHNT, CDR2 YYREEE (reference sequence). The CDR3 contains 14 residues. CDR3 DNA sequence: TGTGCCAGCAGCTTGGGCCGGGGCACCGGGGAGCTGTTTTTT. It is translated as CASSLGRGTGELFF.

V gene TRBV29-1 combines with J gene TRBJ2-1; the match to TRBD2 covers 11 bases. CDR1 and CDR2 from the germline V gene are SQVTM and ANQGSEA. The CDR3 is 13 amino acids. V shed 7 bases, J shed 4 bases, and the junction held 3 bases outside the gene matches. Written as DNA, the CDR3 is TGCAGCGCTGGGACTAGCGGATACAATGAGCAGTTCTTC. Residues: CSAGTSGYNEQFF.

This clone occurred once. J is TRBJ2-3 and V is TRBV6-4, with 8 bases identical to TRBD2. CDR1 is MRHNA, CDR2 SNTAGT, per germline. Germline trimming cut 2 bases from V and 4 bases from J; bases unmatched to any gene: 11. This CDR3 region has 17 residues. This chain's CDR3 is CASSDPFRGGESDTQYF. The CDR3 bases are TGTGCCAGCAGTGACCCCTTCCGGGGGGGAGAGTCAGATACGCAGTATTTT.

This chain joins TRBV19 and TRBJ1-5, with D maybe TRBD1 (6 bases). From germline, CDR1 is LNHDA and CDR2 SQIVND (reference sequence). This CDR3 spans 15 amino acids. The germline V and J ends were trimmed by 9 bases and 4 bases, with 19 bases remaining between them. The CDR3 region is CASRVDSLLNQPQHF. CDR3 DNA sequence: TGTGCCAGCAGGGTGGACAGTTTATTAAATCAGCCCCAGCATTTT.

V usage is TRBV6-5 and J usage is TRBJ2-3, with TRBD2 identical over 7 bases. The CDR3 is 14 residues long. Germline V gene lookup returns CDR1 MNHEY and CDR2 SVGAGI. Trimming cost V 4 bases and J 5 bases; bases outside gene matches: 6. The CDR3 here is CASSSEPGGDTQYF. The CDR3 nucleotides are TGTGCCAGCAGTTCAGAGCCGGGGGGAGATACGCAGTATTTT.

The gene calls are TRBV19 and TRBJ2-4; D is perhaps TRBD2 (5 bases). Germline lookup yields CDR1 LNHDA and CDR2 SQIVND (reference sequence). The CDR3 consists of 14 residues. Trimming left V 7 bases short and J 9 bases short, with 19 bases between. In DNA, the CDR3 is TGTGCCAGTACCCCTCGCCCCGGGGTAGCCATTCAGTACTTC. This translates into CASTPRPGVAIQYF.

This clone was detected once. The rearrangement joins TRBV6-1 to TRBJ1-1; D may be TRBD1 (6 bases). Trimming left V 2 bases short and J 5 bases short, with 12 bases between. The CDR3 extends over 14 amino acids. Per germline, CDR1 MNHNS and CDR2 SASEGT. The CDR3 is CASSESPGTTEAFF. The CDR3, as DNA: TGTGCCAGCAGTGAATCCCCAGGGACAACTGAAGCTTTCTTT.

The chain joins TRBV30 to TRBJ1-6, with 8 bases lining up with TRBD1. After removal of 2 bases from V and 7 bases from J, the junction contained 4 bases not matched to a gene. CDR3 length: 14 amino acids. The germline gives CDR1 GTSNPN, CDR2 SVGIG (reference sequence). CDR3 residues: CAWSFTGGNSPLHF. As DNA, the CDR3 is TGTGCCTGGAGTTTCACAGGGGGAAATTCACCCCTCCACTTT.

The V call is TRBV19, the J call TRBJ2-1; TRBD2 aligns across 9 bases. CDR3 size: 16 residues. Germline-derived CDR1 and CDR2 are LNHDA and SQIVND (reference sequence). V trimming: 3 bases; J trimming: 4 bases; junction bases outside the gene matches: 7. The CDR3 DNA sequence: TGTGCCAGTAGTATGGGGGCGGGAGGGCAATACAATGAGCAGTTCTTC. Amino acids: CASSMGAGGQYNEQFF. Supplemented by reference TRBV19 and TRBJ2-1, the full variable domain reads DGGITQSPKYLFRKEGQNVTLSCEQNLNHDAMYWYRQDPGQGLRLIYYSQIVNDFQKGDIAEGYSVSREKKESFPLTVTSAQKNPTAFYLCASSMGAGGQYNEQFFGPGTRLTVL.

The CDR3 here is CSVVGLSGWETQYF. The CDR3 coding sequence is TGCAGCGTTGTGGGGCTAAGTGGTTGGGAGACCCAGTACTTC. This sequence joins TRBV29-1 and TRBJ2-5; tentatively, D is TRBD1 (5 bases). V was trimmed by 4 bases and J by 5 bases, leaving 17 bases between them. Germline V gene data show CDR1 as SQVTM and CDR2 as ANQGSEA. The CDR3 is made up of 14 amino acids.

V gene TRBV5-1 combines with J gene TRBJ2-7; 11 bases are shared with TRBD2. Trimming at V came to 0 bases and at J to 2 bases, leaving 4 bases not matched to a gene. The germline V gene has CDR1 SGHRS and CDR2 YFSETQ. The CDR3 consists of 16 residues. CDR3 in amino acids: CASSLVAGGKTYEQYF. The CDR3, as DNA: TGCGCCAGCAGCTTGGTAGCGGGGGGGAAAACCTACGAGCAGTACTTC.

This clone was detected only once. At one end the junction does not follow the germline gene, possibly because of a read error. This chain joins TRBV7-9 and TRBJ2-4; 11 bases match TRBD2. This CDR3 comprises 15 residues. CDR1 and CDR2 (germline): SEHNR, FQNEAQ (reference sequence). This CDR3 is CASSLAGGAKNIQYF. CDR3 coding DNA: TGTGCCAGCAGCCTAGCGGGGGGAGCCAAAAACATTCAGTACTTC.

Turning to this clone: The sample carries other DNA sequences with the same CDR3. V gene TRBV18 combines with J gene TRBJ1-4, with unresolved D. V lost 1 base and J 7 bases, leaving 13 bases between the germline ends. Germline CDR1 reads KGHSH; CDR2 reads LQKENI. The CDR3 loop spans 15 amino acids. Here the CDR3 reads CASSPRGIWGEKLFF. CDR3 in DNA: TGTGCCAGCTCACCACGGGGAATTTGGGGTGAAAAACTGTTTTTT.

The chain recombines TRBV2 with TRBJ1-1, with D possibly being TRBD1 (6 bases). This CDR3 has 16 amino acids. CDR1 and CDR2 (germline): SNHLY, FYNNEI. V dropped 2 bases and J dropped 3 bases, with 16 bases sitting between them. The CDR3 DNA reads as TGTGCCAGCAGTGAAAGGTCTCTACAGGGAGACACTGAAGCTTTCTTT. Its protein is CASSERSLQGDTEAFF.

The J gene is TRBJ2-7, the V gene TRBV2; TRBD2 matches at 10 bases. Germline V gene data show CDR1 as SNHLY and CDR2 as FYNNEI. Trimming removed 5 bases from V and 1 base from J; junction bases left unmatched: 11. The CDR3 spans 17 residues. The CDR3 loop reads CASSIHRASGRSYEQYF. The CDR3 DNA is TGTGCCAGCAGTATACACCGGGCTAGCGGGAGATCCTACGAGCAGTACTTC.

The chain links TRBV5-1 to TRBJ2-3, with D perhaps TRBD1 or TRBD2 (5 bases each). The length of the CDR3 is 14 residues. The V and J ends lost 4 bases and 5 bases respectively, with 14 bases between them. Germline assignment: CDR1 SGHRS and CDR2 YFSETQ. CDR3 coding DNA: TGCGCCAGCAGCCGCGCATCGGGGCGAGATACGCAGTATTTT. As protein: CASSRASGRDTQYF.

V is TRBV19 and J is TRBJ2-6; the match to TRBD2 covers 7 bases. The CDR3 covers 16 residues. CDR1 and CDR2 (germline): LNHDA, SQIVND (reference sequence). Trimming cost V 8 bases and J 1 base; bases outside gene matches: 8. The CDR3, as DNA: TGTGCCAGTTCCCGACTAGCACAATCTGGGGCCAACGTCCTGACTTTC. It codes for CASSRLAQSGANVLTF.

The chain has TRBV11-2 and TRBJ1-2, with TRBD1 identical over 7 bases. This CDR3 is built from 15 residues. Germline V CDR1 and CDR2: SGHAT, FQNNGV. The V segment lost 3 bases and the J segment 0 bases; nucleotides outside the gene matches: 4. The CDR3 bases are TGTGCCAGCAGCTTGGGACAGCCTCCTAACTATGGCTACACCTTC. This gives the protein CASSLGQPPNYGYTF.

The chain joins TRBV5-5 to TRBJ1-2; 7 bases align to TRBD1. V lost 5 bases and J lost 4; bases outside the gene matches: 8. CDR1 and CDR2 from the germline V gene are SGHKS and YYEKEE (reference sequence). The CDR3 runs 14 residues. The CDR3 is CASRSGTALYGYTF. The CDR3 DNA sequence: TGTGCCAGCAGATCCGGGACAGCCCTCTATGGCTACACCTTC.

V is TRBV7-2 and J is TRBJ2-5, with 13 bases identical to TRBD2. The CDR3 totals 16 residues. Looked up from germline, CDR1 is SGHTA and CDR2 is FQGNSA. V lost 5 bases to trimming and J lost 4 bases; unmatched junction nucleotides: 7. The CDR3 nucleotides are TGTGCCAGCAGCGTGGACGGACTAGCGGGAGTAGAGACCCAGTACTTC. This encodes CASSVDGLAGVETQYF.

The chain joins TRBV7-7 to TRBJ2-3, with 10 bases aligning to TRBD2. The CDR3 contains 17 residues. The J segment lost 3 bases and the V segment lost 2 bases, leaving 8 bases of the junction unmatched. CDR1 and CDR2 (germline): SSHAT, FNYEAQ (reference sequence). The CDR3 region is CASSLNPSLAGTDTQYF. CDR3 nucleotides: TGTGCCAGCAGCTTAAACCCTTCACTAGCGGGAACAGATACGCAGTATTTT.